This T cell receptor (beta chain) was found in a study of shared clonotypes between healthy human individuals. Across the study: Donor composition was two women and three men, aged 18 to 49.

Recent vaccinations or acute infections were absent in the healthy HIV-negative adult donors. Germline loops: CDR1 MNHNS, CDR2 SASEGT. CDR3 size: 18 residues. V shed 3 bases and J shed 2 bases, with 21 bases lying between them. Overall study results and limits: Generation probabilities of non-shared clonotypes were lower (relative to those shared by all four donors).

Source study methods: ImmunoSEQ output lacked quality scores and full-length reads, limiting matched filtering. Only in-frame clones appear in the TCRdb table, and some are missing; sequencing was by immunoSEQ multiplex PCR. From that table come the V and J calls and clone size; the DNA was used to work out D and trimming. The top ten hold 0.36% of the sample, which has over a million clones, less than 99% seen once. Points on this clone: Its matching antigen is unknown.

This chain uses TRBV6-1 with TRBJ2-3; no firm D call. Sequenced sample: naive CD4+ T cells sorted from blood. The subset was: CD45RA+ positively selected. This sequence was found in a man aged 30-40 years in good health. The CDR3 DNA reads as TGTGCCAGCAGTGAGGGATTTTATGGGCAGTCCCACACAGATACGCAGTATTTT. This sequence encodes CASSEGFYGQSHTDTQYF.